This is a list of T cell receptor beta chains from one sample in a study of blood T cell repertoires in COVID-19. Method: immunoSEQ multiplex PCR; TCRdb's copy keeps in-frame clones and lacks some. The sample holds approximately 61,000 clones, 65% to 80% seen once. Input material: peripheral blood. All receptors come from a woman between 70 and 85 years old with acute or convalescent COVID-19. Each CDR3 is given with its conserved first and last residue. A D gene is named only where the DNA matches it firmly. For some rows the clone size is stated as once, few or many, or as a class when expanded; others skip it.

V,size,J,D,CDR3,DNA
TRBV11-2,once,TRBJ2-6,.,CASSPRGAGANVLTF,TGTGCCAGCAGCCCCAGGGGGGCCGGGGCCAACGTCCTGACTTTC
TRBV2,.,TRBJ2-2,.,CASVDSAGGNGELFF,TGTGCCAGCGTTGACAGCGCTGGTGGAAACGGGGAGCTGTTTTTT
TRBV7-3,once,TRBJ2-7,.,CASSPETGWSFHEQYF,TGTGCCAGCAGCCCGGAGACAGGATGGTCCTTCCACGAGCAGTACTTC
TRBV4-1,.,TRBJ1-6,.,CASTRTDQADNSPLHF,TGCGCCAGCACCCGGACAGATCAGGCCGATAACTCACCCCTCCACTTT
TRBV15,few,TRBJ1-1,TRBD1,CATSRGGQGGMNTEAFF,TGTGCCACCAGCAGAGGAGGACAGGGCGGGATGAACACTGAAGCTTTCTTT
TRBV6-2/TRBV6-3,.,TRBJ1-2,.,CASSSGAGGYTF,TGTGCCAGCAGTTCAGGGGCTGGAGGCTACACCTTC
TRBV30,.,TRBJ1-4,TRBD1,CAWSTEQGLYEKLFF,TGTGCCTGGTCTACGGAACAGGGGCTGTACGAAAAACTGTTTTTT
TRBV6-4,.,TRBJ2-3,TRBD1,CASSTGGKADTQYF,TGTGCCAGCAGTACAGGGGGTAAGGCAGATACGCAGTATTTT
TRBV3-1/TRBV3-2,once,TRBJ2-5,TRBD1,CASSPTTGGETQYF,TGTGCCAGCAGCCCCACAACAGGGGGAGAGACCCAGTACTTC
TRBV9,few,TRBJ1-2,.,CASEANYGYTF,TGTGCCAGCGAGGCTAACTATGGCTACACCTTC
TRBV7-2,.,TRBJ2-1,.,CASSLSSRYNEQFF,TGTGCCAGCAGCTTATCTAGCCGCTACAATGAGCAGTTCTTC
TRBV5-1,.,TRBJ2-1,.,CASSSTWKADSSYNEQFF,TGCGCCAGCAGCTCGACTTGGAAGGCGGATAGCTCCTACAATGAGCAGTTCTTC
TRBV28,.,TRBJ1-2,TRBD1,CASRLDRGNYGYTF,TGTGCCAGCAGGCTAGACAGGGGCAACTATGGCTACACCTTC
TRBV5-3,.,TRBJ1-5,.,CARSLAPFGTQHF,TGTGCCAGAAGCTTGGCACCGTTCGGGACCCAGCATTTT
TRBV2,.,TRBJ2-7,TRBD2,CASTGLAGGNEQYF,TGTGCCAGCACCGGACTAGCGGGGGGCAATGAGCAGTACTTC
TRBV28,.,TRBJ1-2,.,CASSSRPTGLYGYTF,TGTGCCAGCAGTTCCCGTCCGACAGGTCTCTATGGCTACACCTTC
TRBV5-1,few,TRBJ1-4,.,CASRAGPTTNEKLFF,TGCGCCAGCAGGGCAGGCCCTACAACTAATGAAAAACTGTTTTTT
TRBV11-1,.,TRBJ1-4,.,CASSLGRGPEKLFF,TGTGCCAGCAGCTTAGGAAGAGGTCCTGAAAAACTGTTTTTT
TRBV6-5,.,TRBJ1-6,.,CASSTLGDGSPLHF,TGTGCCAGCAGTACCCTCGGGGATGGATCACCCCTCCACTTT
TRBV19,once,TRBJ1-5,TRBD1,CASSMSGTVGNQPQHF,TGTGCCAGTAGTATGTCCGGGACAGTCGGCAATCAGCCCCAGCATTTT
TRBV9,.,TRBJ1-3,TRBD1,CASRGPGGDGNTIYF,TGTGCCAGCAGGGGCCCAGGGGGCGATGGAAACACCATATATTTT
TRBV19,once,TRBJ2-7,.,CASRGQNYEQYF,TGTGCCAGTCGAGGACAGAACTACGAGCAGTACTTC
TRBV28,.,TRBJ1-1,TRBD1,CASSQSGQGRAEAFF,TGTGCCAGCAGTCAAAGCGGACAGGGGCGAGCTGAAGCTTTCTTT
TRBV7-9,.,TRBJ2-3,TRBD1,CASSPTGVPSTDTQYF,TGTGCCAGCAGCCCGACAGGGGTCCCTAGCACAGATACGCAGTATTTT
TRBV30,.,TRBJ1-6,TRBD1,CAWGLPGQINSPLHF,TGTGCCTGGGGGTTACCGGGACAGATTAATTCACCCCTCCACTTT
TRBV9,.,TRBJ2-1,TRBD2,CASSISGAGGNEQFF,TGTGCCAGCAGCATTAGCGGGGCTGGGGGAAATGAGCAGTTCTTC
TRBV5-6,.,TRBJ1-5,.,CASIGSNQPQHF,TGTGCCAGCATCGGGAGCAATCAGCCCCAGCATTTT
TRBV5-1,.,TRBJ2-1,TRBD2,CASGLGTSSIGQFF,TGCGCCAGCGGCTTAGGGACTAGCTCAATCGGGCAGTTCTTC
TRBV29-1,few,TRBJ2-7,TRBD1,CSVEDTGGGGYEQYF,TGCAGCGTTGAAGATACAGGGGGCGGAGGGTACGAGCAGTACTTC
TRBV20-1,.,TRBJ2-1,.,CSARSTGFVFF,TGCAGTGCTAGATCTACAGGGTTTGTGTTCTTC
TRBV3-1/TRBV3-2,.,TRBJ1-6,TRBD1,CASRTWDRNNSPLHF,TGTGCCAGCAGGACGTGGGACAGGAATAATTCACCCCTCCACTTT
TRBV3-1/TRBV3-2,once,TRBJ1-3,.,CASSPTTGSGNTIYF,TGTGCCAGCAGCCCGACGACAGGATCTGGAAACACCATATATTTT
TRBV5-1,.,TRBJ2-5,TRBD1,CASSSNGQEETQYF,TGCGCCAGCAGCTCGAACGGACAGGAAGAGACCCAGTACTTC
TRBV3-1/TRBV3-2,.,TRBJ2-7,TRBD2,CASSPPSGREGSYEQYF,TGTGCCAGCAGCCCCCCTTCCGGAAGGGAGGGGTCCTACGAGCAGTACTTC
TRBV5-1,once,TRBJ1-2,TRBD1,CASSSRDRERDGYTF,TGCGCCAGCAGCTCCCGGGACAGGGAACGGGATGGCTACACCTTC
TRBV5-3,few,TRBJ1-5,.,CALGQTQFQPQHF,TGTGCGCTCGGACAGACTCAATTTCAGCCCCAGCATTTT
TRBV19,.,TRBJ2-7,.,CASRDRHYEQYF,TGTGCCTCGAGAGACCGACACTACGAGCAGTACTTC
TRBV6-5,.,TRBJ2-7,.,CASTRTPVNYEQYF,TGTGCCAGCACCCGAACTCCCGTCAACTACGAGCAGTACTTC
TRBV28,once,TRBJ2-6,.,CASSAGVTGANVLTF,TGTGCCAGCAGTGCAGGGGTTACTGGGGCCAACGTCCTGACTTTC
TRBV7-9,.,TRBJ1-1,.,CASSLMGATEAFF,TGTGCCAGCAGCTTAATGGGGGCAACTGAAGCTTTCTTT
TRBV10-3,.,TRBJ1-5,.,CAISGPQGSNQPQHF,TGTGCCATCAGTGGCCCCCAGGGTAGCAATCAGCCCCAGCATTTT
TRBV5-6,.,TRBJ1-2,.,CASTPRRGGRGYTF,TGTGCCAGCACCCCCCGACGAGGAGGGAGGGGCTACACCTTC
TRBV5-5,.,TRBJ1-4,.,CASSLAAQTNEKLFF,TGTGCCAGCAGCTTGGCCGCACAGACTAATGAAAAACTGTTTTTT
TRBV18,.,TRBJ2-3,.,CASSPRTAGTDTQYF,TGTGCCAGCTCACCGCGGACTGCCGGCACAGATACGCAGTATTTT
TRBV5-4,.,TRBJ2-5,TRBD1,CASSRQGRQGATETQYF,TGTGCCAGCAGCCGGCAGGGTAGACAGGGGGCTACAGAGACCCAGTACTTC
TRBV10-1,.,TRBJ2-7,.,CASSERPKGSEQYF,TGCGCCAGCAGTGAGCGTCCCAAGGGGTCCGAGCAGTACTTC
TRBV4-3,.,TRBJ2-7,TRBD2,CASSQHGGGNEQYF,TGCGCCAGCAGCCAACATGGGGGGGGAAACGAGCAGTACTTC
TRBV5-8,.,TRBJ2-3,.,CASSTGRDTDTQYF,TGTGCCAGCAGCACTGGACGGGACACAGATACGCAGTATTTT
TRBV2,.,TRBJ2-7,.,CASSGNTGALEQYF,TGTGCCAGCAGTGGAAACACCGGAGCCCTCGAGCAGTACTTC